This TCR beta chain was found in a study of blood T cell repertoires in COVID-19. Germline CDR1 reads MDHEN; CDR2 reads SYDVKM. With termini counted, the CDR3 has 12 amino acids. Remarks on this clone: The limits of the CDR3 on the DNA are not certain, so only TCRdb's listed CDR3 is given.

Using immunoSEQ multiplex PCR, the repertoire was profiled, and TCRdb retains in-frame clones only, with some absent. This table has roughly 100,000 clones, more than 85% appearing once. Sequencing was performed on peripheral blood. The genes are TRBV28 and TRBJ1-2; the table's D call, TRBD1, was not checked against the DNA. The TCR sequence derives from a human donor in a cohort sampled during active COVID-19. The CDR3 loop reads CASSLFGTGAHF.